This T cell receptor (beta chain) was recovered during a study of T-cell reconstitution after alpha-beta-depleted transplantation in children. Unique molecular identifiers were built into the TCRbeta library. One entry per CDR3 protein, called by TCRdb with MiXCR from the PCR reads. The sample yields about 610,000 distinct CDR3 sequences, roughly a tenth seen once. Germline CDR1 reads SGDLS; CDR2 reads YYNGEE. The CDR3 consists of 15 residues. J was trimmed by 3 bases and V by 3 bases; bases with no gene match: 6. This clonotype was obtained from a human donor who donated a stem cell graft to a child with acute myeloid leukemia. The V call is TRBV9, the J call TRBJ1-1, with 9 bases aligning to TRBD1. The material sequenced was PBMCs from the stem cell graft donor, taken from the stem cell graft. CDR3 amino acids: CASSGPGTGYTEAFF. In DNA form, the CDR3 reads TGTGCCAGCAGCGGACCCGGGACAGGGTACACTGAAGCTTTCTTT. Supplemented by reference TRBV9 and TRBJ1-1, the full variable domain reads DSGVTQTPKHLITATGQRVTLRCSPRSGDLSVYWYQQSLDQGLQFLIQYYNGEERAKGNILERFSAQQFPDLHSELNLSSLELGDSALYFCASSGPGTGYTEAFFGQGTRLTVV.